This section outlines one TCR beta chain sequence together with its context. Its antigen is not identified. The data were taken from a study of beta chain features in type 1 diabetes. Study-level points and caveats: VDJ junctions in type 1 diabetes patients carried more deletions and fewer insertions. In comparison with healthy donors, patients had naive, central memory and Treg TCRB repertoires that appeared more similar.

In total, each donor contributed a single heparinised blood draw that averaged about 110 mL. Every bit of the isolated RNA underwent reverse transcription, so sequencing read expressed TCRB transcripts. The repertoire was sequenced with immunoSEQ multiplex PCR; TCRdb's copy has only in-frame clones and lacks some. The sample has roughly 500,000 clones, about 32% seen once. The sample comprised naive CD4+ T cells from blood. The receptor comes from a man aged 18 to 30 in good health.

CDR3 nucleotide sequence: TGTGCCAGCAGCTCCTCCAGAGGACTAGGAGTTTTATCCTACGAGCAGTACTTC. It specifies CASSSSRGLGVLSYEQYF. The V call is TRBV7-2, the J call TRBJ2-7; 7 bases are a match to TRBD2. V trimming: 4 bases; J trimming: 1 base; junction bases outside the gene matches: 16. The CDR3 is made up of 18 amino acids. From germline, CDR1 is SGHTA and CDR2 FQGNSA.